The T cell receptor beta chain under discussion was sequenced for a study of blood T cell repertoires in COVID-19. A few counts support this clone. V was trimmed by 9 bases and J by 3 bases, leaving 21 bases between them. This CDR3 spans 16 amino acids. Per germline, CDR1 LNHDA and CDR2 SQIVND (reference sequence). Sequencing used immunoSEQ multiplex PCR; TCRdb keeps in-frame clones, though not all of them. The sample lists about 82,000 clones; under 90% were seen once. Source material: peripheral blood. The V call is TRBV19, the J call TRBJ2-1, with D perhaps matching TRBD2 (6 bases). This receptor was obtained from a woman in her thirties or forties with active or convalescent COVID-19. The CDR3 sequence: CASLPQSSAIYNEQFF. The CDR3 region has the DNA TGTGCCAGCCTACCACAATCTAGCGCGATCTACAATGAGCAGTTCTTC.